The 15 T cell receptor beta chains below were found in one sample sequenced in a study of blood T cells in healthy people across ages. With a J-beta primer mix and a sample-barcoded 5' primer, a second PCR ran about 7 to 11 cycles. TCRdb re-called the 5' RACE reads through MiXCR, storing one row per CDR3 protein. The table lists 700,000 to 900,000 distinct CDR3 sequences, 40% to 65% of them singletons. Sequenced: blood. All receptors derive from a man at least 80 years old in good health.

This chain joins TRBV20-1 and TRBJ1-3; D is ambiguous. V lost 2 bases to trimming and J lost 4 bases, with 9 bases between them. This CDR3 region has 13 residues. CDR1 and CDR2 (germline): DFQATT, SNEGSKA (reference sequence). The CDR3 sequence: CSARSGLGNTIYF. As DNA, the CDR3 is TGCAGTGCTAGATCCGGGTTAGGAAACACCATATATTTT.

This clonotype was found a few times. In nucleotides, the CDR3 is TGCGCCAGCAGCCCAGGACTAGCGGGAGGCCCGTCCTACGAGCAGTACTTC. Its translation is CASSPGLAGGPSYEQYF. This chain joins TRBV5-1 and TRBJ2-7, with TRBD2 matching 14 bases. V was clipped by 4 bases and J by 1 base; unmatched bases: 7. The CDR3 covers 17 residues. In germline, CDR1 is SGHRS, CDR2 YFSETQ.

This sequence joins TRBV5-6 and TRBJ1-2, with TRBD1 as a possible D gene (5 bases). Trimming took 2 bases from V and 5 from J, leaving 10 bases between them. CDR3 length: 13 amino acids. Germline V gives CDR1 SGHDT, CDR2 YYEEEE. In DNA, the CDR3 is TGTGCCAGCAGCTTCCTCCAGGGATATGGCTACACCTTC. It translates to CASSFLQGYGYTF.

In its sample, this clonotype was seen a few times. This chain uses TRBV20-1 with TRBJ1-5, with 10 bases that match TRBD1. Germline V gene data show CDR1 as DFQATT and CDR2 as SNEGSKA (reference sequence). CDR3 size: 15 residues. Losses at the gene ends were 5 bases for V and 6 bases for J; bases not matched to a gene: 10. The DNA for the CDR3 is TGCAGTGCTGGGGTTCCGGGACAGGGGATTCAGCCCCAGCATTTT. Translating it yields CSAGVPGQGIQPQHF.

The chain links TRBV12-3 or TRBV12-4 to TRBJ2-1; TRBD1 aligns across 8 bases. V was clipped by 8 bases and J by 8 bases; unmatched bases: 11. This CDR3 has 14 amino acids. Here the CDR3 DNA reads TGTGCCAGCGGGCGGACAGGGCGATCGGATGAGCAGTTCTTC. Its translation: CASGRTGRSDEQFF.

In its sample, this clonotype was seen a few times. The V gene is TRBV4-2, the J gene TRBJ2-1, with 10 bases matching TRBD1. Germline V gene sequence: CDR1 LGHNA, CDR2 YNFKEQ. The CDR3 runs 17 residues. Trimming at V came to 2 bases and at J to 2 bases, leaving 6 bases not matched to a gene. The CDR3 loop is CASSQFLTGGTYNEQFF. The CDR3 DNA is TGTGCCAGCAGCCAATTTTTGACAGGGGGCACCTACAATGAGCAGTTCTTC.

This sequence joins TRBV6-5 and TRBJ2-1; a possible D gene is TRBD1 (6 bases). Trimming left V 2 bases short and J 3 bases short, with 8 bases between. The germline V gene has CDR1 MNHEY and CDR2 SVGAGI. The CDR3 runs 14 residues. The CDR3 spells CASSYQGFYNEQFF. The CDR3 nucleotides read TGTGCCAGCAGTTACCAGGGGTTCTACAATGAGCAGTTCTTC.

The V and J genes are TRBV6-1 and TRBJ1-4, with TRBD1 identical over 10 bases. The CDR3 runs to 15 residues. The J segment lost 1 base and the V segment lost 7 bases, leaving 3 bases of the junction unmatched. The germline CDR1 and CDR2 sequences are MNHNS and SASEGT. The CDR3 nucleotides are TGTGCCAGCACCCGGGACAGGGGAACTAATGAAAAACTGTTTTTT. Protein sequence: CASTRDRGTNEKLFF.

The rearrangement links TRBV5-1 to TRBJ1-6; D uncertain. From germline, CDR1 is SGHRS and CDR2 YFSETQ. V lost 4 bases to trimming and J lost 8 bases, with 10 bases between them. CDR3 length: 13 residues. CDR3 DNA: TGCGCCAGCAGCCCGATCAGTGATTCACCCCTCCACTTT. This sequence encodes CASSPISDSPLHF.

This clonotype was observed a handful of times. This sequence joins TRBV2 and TRBJ2-5; maybe TRBD1 (6 bases). Germline CDR1 is SNHLY and CDR2 is FYNNEI. Deletions cut 1 base from V and 6 bases from J, with 15 bases between. This CDR3 spans 15 amino acids. The CDR3 protein is CASSEVTGLGKTQYF. CDR3 nucleotides: TGTGCCAGCAGTGAAGTCACAGGGCTTGGGAAGACCCAGTACTTC.

J is TRBJ1-1 and V is TRBV11-1; tentative D call: TRBD1 (6 bases). V gave up 6 bases and J gave up 5 bases, with 22 bases separating them. The germline CDR1 and CDR2 sequences are SGHAT and FQDESV (reference sequence). This CDR3 comprises 16 residues. The CDR3 region has the DNA TGTGCCAGCAGACCGAGGTTCGGGGGCGAGGGGACTGAAGCTTTCTTT. As protein: CASRPRFGGEGTEAFF.

Only a few counts were recorded for this clonotype. Here the CDR3 reads CASSLPLRGSYNEQFF. The CDR3 coding sequence is TGTGCCAGCAGCCTTCCTCTAAGGGGATCCTACAATGAGCAGTTCTTC. This chain connects TRBV6-1 to TRBJ2-1; the D gene is possibly TRBD1 (5 bases). V gave up 6 bases and J gave up 1 base, with 16 bases separating them. Germline V CDR1 and CDR2: MNHNS, SASEGT. This CDR3 contains 16 residues.

The rearrangement links TRBV5-1 to TRBJ2-5, with D perhaps matching TRBD1 or TRBD2 (6 bases each). The CDR3 covers 17 residues. Between the trimmed V and J ends, which lost 4 bases and 2 bases, there was a span of 21 bases. Germline lookup yields CDR1 SGHRS and CDR2 YFSETQ. This CDR3 reads CASSVNTGRYSQETQYF. Here the CDR3 DNA reads TGCGCCAGCAGCGTAAATACAGGGAGGTATTCGCAAGAGACCCAGTACTTC.

Only a few counts were recorded for this clonotype. The chain combines TRBV10-3 with TRBJ1-5; D is unclear. Trimming removed 6 bases at V and 0 bases at J, with 9 bases between. CDR1 is ENHRY, CDR2 SYGVKD, per germline. The CDR3 is made up of 14 amino acids. The CDR3 bases are TGTGCCATCAGAGCGACCGGTAGCAATCAGCCCCAGCATTTT. Translation: CAIRATGSNQPQHF.

The chain carries TRBV15 and TRBJ1-5; weak D call: TRBD1 (5 bases). V was clipped by 1 base and J by 4 bases, with 8 bases between them. Germline CDR1 reads LNHNV; CDR2 reads YYDKDF (reference sequence). The CDR3 loop spans 14 amino acids. CDR3 DNA sequence: TGTGCCACCAGCAGAGGGGACGGGAATCAGCCCCAGCATTTT. Its protein product is CATSRGDGNQPQHF.